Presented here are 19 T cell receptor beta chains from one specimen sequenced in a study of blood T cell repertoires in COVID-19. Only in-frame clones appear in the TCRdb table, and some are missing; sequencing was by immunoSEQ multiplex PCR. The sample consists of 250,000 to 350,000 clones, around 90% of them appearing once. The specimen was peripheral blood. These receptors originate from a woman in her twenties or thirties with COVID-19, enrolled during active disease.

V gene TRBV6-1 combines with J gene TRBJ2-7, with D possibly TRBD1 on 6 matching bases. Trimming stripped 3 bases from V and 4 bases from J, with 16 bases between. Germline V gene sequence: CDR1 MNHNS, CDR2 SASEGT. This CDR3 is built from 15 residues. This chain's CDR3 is CASSEVTGPFYEQYF. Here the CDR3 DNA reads TGTGCCAGCAGTGAGGTAACAGGGCCCTTTTACGAGCAGTACTTC.

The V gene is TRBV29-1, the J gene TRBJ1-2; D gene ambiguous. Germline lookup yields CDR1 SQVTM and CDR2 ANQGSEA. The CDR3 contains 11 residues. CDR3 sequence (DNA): TGCAGTGCCGAAGGAGGAGATGGCTACACCTTC. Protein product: CSAEGGDGYTF.

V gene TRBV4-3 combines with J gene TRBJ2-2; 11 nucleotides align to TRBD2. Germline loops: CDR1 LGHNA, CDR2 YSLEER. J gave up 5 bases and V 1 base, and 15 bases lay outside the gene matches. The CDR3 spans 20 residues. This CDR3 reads CASSQVPGSGLAGGTGELFF. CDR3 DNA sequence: TGCGCCAGCAGCCAAGTCCCGGGTTCGGGTCTAGCGGGAGGAACCGGGGAGCTGTTTTTT.

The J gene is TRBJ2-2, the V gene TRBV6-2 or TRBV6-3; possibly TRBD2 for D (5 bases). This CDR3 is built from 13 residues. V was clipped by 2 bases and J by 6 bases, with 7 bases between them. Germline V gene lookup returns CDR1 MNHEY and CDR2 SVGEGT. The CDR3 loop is CASSYGGSGELFF. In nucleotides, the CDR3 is TGTGCCAGCAGTTACGGAGGATCCGGGGAGCTGTTTTTT.

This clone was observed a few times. CDR3 sequence: CASSLATSGAYEQYF. In nucleotides, the CDR3 is TGCGCCAGCAGCTTGGCCACGAGCGGGGCCTACGAGCAGTACTTC. The chain is built from TRBV5-1 and TRBJ2-7; 7 bases map to TRBD2. Germline V lookup: CDR1 SGHRS, CDR2 YFSETQ. The V segment lost 0 bases and the J segment 2 bases; nucleotides outside the gene matches: 5. The CDR3 is 15 amino acids.

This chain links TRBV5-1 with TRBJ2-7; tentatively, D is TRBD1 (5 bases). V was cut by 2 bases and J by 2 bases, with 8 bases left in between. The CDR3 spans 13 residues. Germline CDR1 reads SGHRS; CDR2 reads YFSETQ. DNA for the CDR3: TGCGCCAGCAGCTTCCAAGGGGCCTACGAGCAGTACTTC. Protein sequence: CASSFQGAYEQYF.

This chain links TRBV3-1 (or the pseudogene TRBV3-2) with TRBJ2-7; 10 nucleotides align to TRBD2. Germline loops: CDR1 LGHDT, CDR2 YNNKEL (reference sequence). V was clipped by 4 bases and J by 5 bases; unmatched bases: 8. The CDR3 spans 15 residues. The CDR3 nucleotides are TGTGCCAGCAGCCGACTACTAGCGGGATTCAACGAGCAGTACTTC. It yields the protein CASSRLLAGFNEQYF.

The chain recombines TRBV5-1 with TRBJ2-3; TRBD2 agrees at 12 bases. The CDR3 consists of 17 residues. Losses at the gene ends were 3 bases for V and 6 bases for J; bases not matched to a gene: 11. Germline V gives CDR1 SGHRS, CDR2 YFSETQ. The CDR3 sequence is CASSSWTSGMPDDTQYF. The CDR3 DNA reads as TGCGCCAGCAGCTCCTGGACTAGCGGGATGCCGGACGATACGCAGTATTTT.

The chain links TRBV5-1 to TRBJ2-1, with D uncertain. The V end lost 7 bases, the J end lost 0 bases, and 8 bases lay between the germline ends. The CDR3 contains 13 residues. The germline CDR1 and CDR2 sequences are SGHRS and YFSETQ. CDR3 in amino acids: CASSSASYNEQFF. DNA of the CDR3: TGCGCCAGCTCGAGCGCCTCCTACAATGAGCAGTTCTTC.

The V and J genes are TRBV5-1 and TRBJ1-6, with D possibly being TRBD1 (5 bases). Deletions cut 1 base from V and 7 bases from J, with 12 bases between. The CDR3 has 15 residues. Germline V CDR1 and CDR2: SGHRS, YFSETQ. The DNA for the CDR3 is TGCGCCAGCAGCTTGAAGGGCCAGGGAAATTCACCCCTCCACTTT. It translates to CASSLKGQGNSPLHF.

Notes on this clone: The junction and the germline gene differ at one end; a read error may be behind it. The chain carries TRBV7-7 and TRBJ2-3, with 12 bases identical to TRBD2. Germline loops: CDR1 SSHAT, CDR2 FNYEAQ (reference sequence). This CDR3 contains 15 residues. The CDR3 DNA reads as TGTGCTAGCAGCCTAGCGGGAGGGTCCACAGATACGCAGTATTTT. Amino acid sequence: CASSLAGGSTDTQYF.

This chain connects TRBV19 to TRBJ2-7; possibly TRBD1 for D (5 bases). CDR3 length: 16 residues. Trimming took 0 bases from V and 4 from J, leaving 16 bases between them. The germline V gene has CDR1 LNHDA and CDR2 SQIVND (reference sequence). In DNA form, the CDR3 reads TGTGCCAGTAGTATAGATGGGGCCAGAAAACAATACGAGCAGTACTTC. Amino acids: CASSIDGARKQYEQYF. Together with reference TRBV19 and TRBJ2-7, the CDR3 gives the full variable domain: DGGITQSPKYLFRKEGQNVTLSCEQNLNHDAMYWYRQDPGQGLRLIYYSQIVNDFQKGDIAEGYSVSREKKESFPLTVTSAQKNPTAFYLCASSIDGARKQYEQYFGPGTRLTVT.

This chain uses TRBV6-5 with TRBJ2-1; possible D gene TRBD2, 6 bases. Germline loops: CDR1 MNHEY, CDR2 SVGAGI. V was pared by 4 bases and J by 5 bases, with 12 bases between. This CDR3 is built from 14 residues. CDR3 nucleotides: TGTGCCAGCAGTTCGACTAGAATAGACAATGAGCAGTTCTTC. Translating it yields CASSSTRIDNEQFF.

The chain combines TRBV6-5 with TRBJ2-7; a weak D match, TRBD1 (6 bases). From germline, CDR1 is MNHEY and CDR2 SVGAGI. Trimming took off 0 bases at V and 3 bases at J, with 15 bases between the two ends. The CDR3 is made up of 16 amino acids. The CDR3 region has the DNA TGTGCCAGCAGTTACTCGAGGGCCCACAGGGTCTACGAGCAGTACTTC. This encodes CASSYSRAHRVYEQYF.

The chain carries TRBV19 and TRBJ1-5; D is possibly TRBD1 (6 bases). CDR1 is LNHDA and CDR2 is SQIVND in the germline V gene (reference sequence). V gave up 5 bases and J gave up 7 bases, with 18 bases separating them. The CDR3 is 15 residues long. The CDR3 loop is CASSLGTTLSQPQHF. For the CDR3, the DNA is TGTGCCAGTAGTCTTGGGACAACCCTTTCCCAGCCCCAGCATTTT.

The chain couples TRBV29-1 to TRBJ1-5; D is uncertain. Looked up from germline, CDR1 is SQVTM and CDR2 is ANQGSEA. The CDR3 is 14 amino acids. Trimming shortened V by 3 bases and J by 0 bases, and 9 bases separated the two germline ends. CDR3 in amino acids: CSVEEGDSNQPQHF. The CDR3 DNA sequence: TGCAGCGTTGAGGAGGGAGATAGCAATCAGCCCCAGCATTTT.

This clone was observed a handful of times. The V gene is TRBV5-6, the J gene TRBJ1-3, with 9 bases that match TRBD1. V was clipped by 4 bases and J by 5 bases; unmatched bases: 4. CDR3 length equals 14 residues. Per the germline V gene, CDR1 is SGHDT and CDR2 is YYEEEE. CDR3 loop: CASSTGQGRNTIYF. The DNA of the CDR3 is TGTGCCAGCAGCACCGGACAGGGGCGAAACACCATATATTTT.

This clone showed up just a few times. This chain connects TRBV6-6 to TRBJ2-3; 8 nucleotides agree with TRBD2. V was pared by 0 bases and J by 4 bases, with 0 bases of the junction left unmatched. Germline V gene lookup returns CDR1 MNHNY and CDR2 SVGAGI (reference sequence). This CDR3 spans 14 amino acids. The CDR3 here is CASSYSAGADTQYF. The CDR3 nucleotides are TGTGCCAGCAGTTACTCAGCGGGAGCAGATACGCAGTATTTT.

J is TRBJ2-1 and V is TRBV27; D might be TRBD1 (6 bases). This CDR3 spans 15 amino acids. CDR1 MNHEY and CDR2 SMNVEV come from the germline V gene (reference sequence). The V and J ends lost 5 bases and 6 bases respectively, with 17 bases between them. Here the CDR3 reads CASSGTFRGRNEQFF. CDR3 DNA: TGTGCCAGCAGTGGGACATTTCGGGGCCGCAATGAGCAGTTCTTC.